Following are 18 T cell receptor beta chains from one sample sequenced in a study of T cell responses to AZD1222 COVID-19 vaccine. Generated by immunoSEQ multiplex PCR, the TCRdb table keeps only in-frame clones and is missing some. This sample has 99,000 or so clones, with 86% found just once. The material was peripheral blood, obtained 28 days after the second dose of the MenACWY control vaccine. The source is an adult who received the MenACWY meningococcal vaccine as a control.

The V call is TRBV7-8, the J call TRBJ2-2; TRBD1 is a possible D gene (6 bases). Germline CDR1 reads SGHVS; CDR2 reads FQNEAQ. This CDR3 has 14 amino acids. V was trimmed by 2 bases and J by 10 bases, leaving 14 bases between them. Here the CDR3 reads CASSLTQQGLELFF. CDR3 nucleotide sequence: TGTGCCAGCAGCTTAACCCAGCAGGGGTTGGAGCTGTTTTTT.

The CDR3 DNA follows: TGCGCCAGCAGCCAAATGGCAGGGCGTAACTATGGCTACACCTTC. Translation gives CASSQMAGRNYGYTF. The chain has TRBV4-1 and TRBJ1-2; D is possibly TRBD1 (5 bases). From germline, CDR1 is MGHRA and CDR2 YSYEKL. V dropped 2 bases and J dropped 1 base, with 11 bases sitting between them. The CDR3 runs to 15 residues.

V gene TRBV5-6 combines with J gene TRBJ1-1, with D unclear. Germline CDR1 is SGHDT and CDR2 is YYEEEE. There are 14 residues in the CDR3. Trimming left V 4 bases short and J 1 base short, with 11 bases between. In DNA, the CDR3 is TGTGCCAGCAGCCCTGACGGGAGGAACACTGAAGCTTTCTTT. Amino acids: CASSPDGRNTEAFF.

The CDR3 loop reads CASKPSGPAVTDTQYF. DNA of the CDR3: TGTGCCAGCAAACCGTCGGGACCTGCAGTCACAGATACGCAGTATTTT. The chain is built from TRBV19 and TRBJ2-3; D is tentatively TRBD1 or TRBD2 (5 bases each). CDR1 is LNHDA and CDR2 is SQIVND in the germline V gene (reference sequence). The CDR3 sequence is 16 residues long. Trimming pared 9 bases from V and 2 bases from J, leaving 21 bases between.

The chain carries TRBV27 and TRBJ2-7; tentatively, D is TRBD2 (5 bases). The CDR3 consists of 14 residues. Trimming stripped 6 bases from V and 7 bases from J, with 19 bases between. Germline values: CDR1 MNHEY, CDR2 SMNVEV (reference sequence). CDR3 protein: CASRDEVRRREQYF. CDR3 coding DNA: TGTGCCAGCAGAGACGAGGTCCGGCGGAGGGAGCAGTACTTC.

CDR3 amino acids: CSVEGGEGLRNEQFF. DNA of the CDR3: TGCAGCGTTGAGGGGGGCGAAGGGTTGAGGAATGAGCAGTTCTTC. The rearrangement links TRBV29-1 to TRBJ2-1, with D perhaps being TRBD1 or TRBD2 (6 bases each). V lost 3 bases, J lost 7 bases, and 19 bases lay in between. CDR1 is SQVTM and CDR2 is ANQGSEA in the germline V gene. The CDR3 has 15 amino acids.

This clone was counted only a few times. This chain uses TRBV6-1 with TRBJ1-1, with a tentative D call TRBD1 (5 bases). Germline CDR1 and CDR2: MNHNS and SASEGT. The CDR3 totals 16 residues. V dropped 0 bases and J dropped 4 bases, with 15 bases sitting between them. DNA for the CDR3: TGTGCCAGCAGTGAAGCGCTGTGGACTGGGGGCACTGAAGCTTTCTTT. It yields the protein CASSEALWTGGTEAFF.

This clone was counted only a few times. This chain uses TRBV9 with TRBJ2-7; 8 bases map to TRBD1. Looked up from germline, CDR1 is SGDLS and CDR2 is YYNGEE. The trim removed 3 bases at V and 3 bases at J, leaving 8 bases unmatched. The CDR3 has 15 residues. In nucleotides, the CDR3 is TGTGCCAGCAGCGCGTCAGGGGGCGCCTACTACGAGCAGTACTTC. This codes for CASSASGGAYYEQYF.

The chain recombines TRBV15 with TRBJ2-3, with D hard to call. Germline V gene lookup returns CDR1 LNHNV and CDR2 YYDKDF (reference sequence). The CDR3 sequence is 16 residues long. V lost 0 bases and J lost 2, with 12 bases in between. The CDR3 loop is CATSREIGYHTDTQYF. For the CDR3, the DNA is TGTGCCACCAGCAGAGAGATAGGATATCACACAGATACGCAGTATTTT. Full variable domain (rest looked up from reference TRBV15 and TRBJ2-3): DAMVIQNPRYQVTQFGKPVTLSCSQTLNHNVMYWYQQKSSQAPKLLFHYYDKDFNNEADTPDNFQSRRPNTSFCFLDIRSPGLGDTAMYLCATSREIGYHTDTQYFGPGTRLTVL.

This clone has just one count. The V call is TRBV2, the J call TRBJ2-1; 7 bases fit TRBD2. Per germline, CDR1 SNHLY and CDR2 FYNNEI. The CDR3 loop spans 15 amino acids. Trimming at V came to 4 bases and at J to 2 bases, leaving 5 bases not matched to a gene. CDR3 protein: CASSGSGVPYNEQFF. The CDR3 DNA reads TGTGCCAGCAGTGGAAGCGGGGTTCCCTACAATGAGCAGTTCTTC.

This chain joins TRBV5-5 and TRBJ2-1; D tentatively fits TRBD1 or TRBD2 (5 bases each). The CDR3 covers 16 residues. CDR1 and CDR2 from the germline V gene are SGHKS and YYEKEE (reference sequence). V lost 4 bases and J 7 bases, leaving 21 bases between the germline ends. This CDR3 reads CASSQRGPGLGNEQFF. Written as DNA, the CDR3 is TGTGCCAGCAGCCAGAGAGGGCCAGGGTTGGGAAATGAGCAGTTCTTC.

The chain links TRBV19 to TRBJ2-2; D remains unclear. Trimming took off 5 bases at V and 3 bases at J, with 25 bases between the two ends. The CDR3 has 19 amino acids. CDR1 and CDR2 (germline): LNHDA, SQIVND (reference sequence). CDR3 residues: CASSPNPDGRLRDTGELFF. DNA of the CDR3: TGTGCCAGTAGTCCTAATCCTGACGGCAGGCTCCGGGACACCGGGGAGCTGTTTTTT.

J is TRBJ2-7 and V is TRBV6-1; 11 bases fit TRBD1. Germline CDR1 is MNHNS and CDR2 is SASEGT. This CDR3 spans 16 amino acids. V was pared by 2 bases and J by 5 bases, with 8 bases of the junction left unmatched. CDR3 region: CASSERTGGARHEQYF. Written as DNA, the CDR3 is TGTGCCAGCAGTGAAAGGACAGGGGGCGCAAGGCACGAGCAGTACTTC.

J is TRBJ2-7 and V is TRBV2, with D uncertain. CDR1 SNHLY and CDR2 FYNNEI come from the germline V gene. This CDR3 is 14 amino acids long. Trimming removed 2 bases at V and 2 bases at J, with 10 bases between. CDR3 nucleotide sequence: TGTGCCAGCAGTGAATATACCGATACCTACGAGCAGTACTTC. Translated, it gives CASSEYTDTYEQYF.

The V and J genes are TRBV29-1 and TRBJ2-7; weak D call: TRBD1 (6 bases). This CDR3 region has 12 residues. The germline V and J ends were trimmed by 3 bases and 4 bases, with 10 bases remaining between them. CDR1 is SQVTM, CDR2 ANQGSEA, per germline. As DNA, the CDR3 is TGCAGCGTTGAGGGCAGGGGTTACGAGCAGTACTTC. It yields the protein CSVEGRGYEQYF.

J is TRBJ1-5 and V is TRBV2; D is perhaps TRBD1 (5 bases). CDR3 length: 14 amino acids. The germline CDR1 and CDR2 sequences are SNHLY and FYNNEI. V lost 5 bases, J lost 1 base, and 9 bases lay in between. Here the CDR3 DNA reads TGTGCCAGCAGTCACAGACAGAGCAATCAGCCCCAGCATTTT. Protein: CASSHRQSNQPQHF.

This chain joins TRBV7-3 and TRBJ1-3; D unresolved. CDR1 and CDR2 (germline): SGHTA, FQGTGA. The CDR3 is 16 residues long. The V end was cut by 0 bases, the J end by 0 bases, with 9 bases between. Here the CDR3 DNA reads TGTGCCAGCAGCTTAACCCCGCGAAACTCTGGAAACACCATATATTTT. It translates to CASSLTPRNSGNTIYF.

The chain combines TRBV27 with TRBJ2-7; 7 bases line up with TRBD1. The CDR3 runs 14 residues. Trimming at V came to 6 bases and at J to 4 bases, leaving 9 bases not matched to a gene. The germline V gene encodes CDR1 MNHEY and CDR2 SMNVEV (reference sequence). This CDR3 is CASSLQGKLYEQYF. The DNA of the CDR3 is TGTGCCAGCAGCCTACAGGGGAAACTTTACGAGCAGTACTTC.